This note documents a single T cell receptor beta chain sequence. This specimen belongs to a study of blood T cell repertoires in COVID-19. Study as a whole: T cells, B-cell-depleted T cells, or PBMCs supplied cDNA or gDNA.

Repertoires were generated with immunoSEQ multiplex PCR, while TCRdb's copy carries only in-frame clones and drops some. The repertoire has about 82,000 clones, about four fifths of them found once; the top ten carry approximately 17%. The CDR3 spans 17 residues. The germline V gene has CDR1 LGHDT and CDR2 YNNKEL (reference sequence). V shed 1 base, J shed 0 bases, and the junction held 4 bases outside the gene matches. The rearrangement links TRBV3-1 (or the pseudogene TRBV3-2) to TRBJ2-2; TRBD1 matches at 8 bases. The sequence was collected from a woman aged 55 to 70 with acute or convalescent COVID-19. Sequencing used peripheral blood. CDR3 in amino acids: CASSQGQGNANTGELFF. The CDR3, as DNA: TGTGCCAGCAGCCAAGGACAGGGGAACGCGAACACCGGGGAGCTGTTTTTT.